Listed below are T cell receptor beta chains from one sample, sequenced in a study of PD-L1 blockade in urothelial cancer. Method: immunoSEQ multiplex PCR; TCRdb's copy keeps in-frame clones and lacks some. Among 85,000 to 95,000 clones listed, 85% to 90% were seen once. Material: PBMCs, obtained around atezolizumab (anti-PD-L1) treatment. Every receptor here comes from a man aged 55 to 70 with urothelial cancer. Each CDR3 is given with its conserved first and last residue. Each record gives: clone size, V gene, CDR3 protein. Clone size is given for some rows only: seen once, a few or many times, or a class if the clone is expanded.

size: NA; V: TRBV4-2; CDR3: CASSPTSGGYQETQYF
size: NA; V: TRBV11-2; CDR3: CASSAARGGIGYGYTF
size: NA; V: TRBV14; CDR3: CASSQRLGTGGRTDTQYF
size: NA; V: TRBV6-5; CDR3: CASHFGDRPYEQYF
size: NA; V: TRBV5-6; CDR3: CASSLAGTNYEQYF
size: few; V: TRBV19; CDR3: CASIGQGRGNTEAFF
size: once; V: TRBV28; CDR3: CASSFGTVNAGELFF
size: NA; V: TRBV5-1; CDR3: CASSPTSPQETQYF
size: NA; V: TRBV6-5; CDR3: CASRAGTANTGELFF
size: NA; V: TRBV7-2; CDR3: CASSLAGGATSYEQYF
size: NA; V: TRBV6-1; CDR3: CASSVITGGADYGYTF
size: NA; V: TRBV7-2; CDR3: CASSLERGPLYEQYF
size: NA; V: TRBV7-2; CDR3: CASSLSGASYEQYF
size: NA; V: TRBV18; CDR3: CASSPGAGKYEQYF
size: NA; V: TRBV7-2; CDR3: CASSLDYLNEQFF
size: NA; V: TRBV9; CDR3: CASSVGQWETQYF
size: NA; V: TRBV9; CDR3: CASSHQGAGLNTGELFF
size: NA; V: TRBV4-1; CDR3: CASSQSSGLAGEWPNEQFF
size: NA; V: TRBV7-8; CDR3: CASSTGLAVTYNEQFF
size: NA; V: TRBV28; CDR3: CASSTGYKETQYF
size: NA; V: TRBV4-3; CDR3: CASSQDWGAGGRNEQFF
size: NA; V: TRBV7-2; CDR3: CASSPGGAHNYGYTF
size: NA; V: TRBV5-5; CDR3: CASSFSLSSYNEQFF
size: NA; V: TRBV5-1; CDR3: CASSFTLTSESTDTQYF
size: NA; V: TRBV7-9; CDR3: CASSGPSSYEQYF
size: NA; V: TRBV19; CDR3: CASSMSGVTGEKLFF
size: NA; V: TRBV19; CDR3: CASSILAGGLSYEQYF
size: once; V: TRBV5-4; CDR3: CASSSVAADTQYF
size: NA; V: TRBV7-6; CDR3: CASSLAGLSFGDEQFF
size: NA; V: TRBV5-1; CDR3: CASNLAGGTGELFF
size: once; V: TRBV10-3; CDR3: CAISGGPPSNQPQHF
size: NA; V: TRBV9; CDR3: CASSVDGRLGGVDTQYF
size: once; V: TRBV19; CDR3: CASSITASGETQYF
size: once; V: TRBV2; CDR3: CASRLTSGGTGELFF
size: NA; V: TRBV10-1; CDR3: CASIDGVGRGQEQYF
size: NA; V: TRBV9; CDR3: CASSASTGGPNYGYTF
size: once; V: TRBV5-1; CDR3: CASSFYRGSNEKLFF
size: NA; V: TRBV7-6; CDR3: CASSTEDTQYF
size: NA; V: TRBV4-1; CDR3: CASSQVRQVNEKLFF
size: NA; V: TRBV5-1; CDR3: CASSLEGCGEETQYF
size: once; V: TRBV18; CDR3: CASSPSAGGINQPQHF
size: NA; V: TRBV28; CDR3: CASSTDRGQIDTQYF